These 3 T cell receptor beta chains were sequenced from one sample in a study of response to subunit inactivated influenza vaccine. TCRdb called the RT-PCR reads again in MiXCR, with one record for every CDR3 protein. The sample lists hundreds of thousands of distinct CDR3 sequences, about 11% seen once, with approximately 11% in the top ten. The same sample was also used in a study of T cells expressing NK-cell markers. That paper adds: With UMIs, 5'RACE template switching was used to make TCR beta cDNA.

Sample: PBMCs from blood, taken on the day of vaccination. These receptors all come from a man aged 50 or older who received an inactivated influenza vaccine.

This clonotype appeared a few times. This chain links TRBV7-2 with TRBJ2-7, with TRBD2 matching over 10 bases. Trimming at V came to 0 bases and at J to 4 bases, leaving 12 bases not matched to a gene. Germline V gene lookup returns CDR1 SGHTA and CDR2 FQGNSA. The CDR3 runs to 18 residues. DNA for the CDR3: TGTGCCAGCAGCTTAGCGCTTGTGTCTAGCGGGGGCTATTACGAGCAGTACTTC. This gives the protein CASSLALVSSGGYYEQYF.

This clonotype was seen a few times. The chain couples TRBV6-2 or TRBV6-3 to TRBJ2-7; 9 bases agree with TRBD2. The CDR3 loop spans 19 amino acids. Trimming removed 2 bases from V and 5 bases from J; junction bases left unmatched: 19. Germline assignment: CDR1 MNHEY and CDR2 SVGEGT. In DNA, the CDR3 is TGTGCCAGCAGTTACCTCCTGCTGTTGAGCGGGAGGACACGCCACGAGCAGTACTTC. Translated: CASSYLLLLSGRTRHEQYF.

This clonotype was counted at least ten times. The chain carries TRBV5-1 and TRBJ2-5, with D tentatively TRBD1 (5 bases). V was shortened by 3 bases and J by 4 bases, with 10 bases between the two germline ends. Germline assignment: CDR1 SGHRS and CDR2 YFSETQ. CDR3 size: 13 residues. The DNA for the CDR3 is TGCGCCAGCAGCTCGATTACAGGAGAGACCCAGTACTTC. Translating gives CASSSITGETQYF.